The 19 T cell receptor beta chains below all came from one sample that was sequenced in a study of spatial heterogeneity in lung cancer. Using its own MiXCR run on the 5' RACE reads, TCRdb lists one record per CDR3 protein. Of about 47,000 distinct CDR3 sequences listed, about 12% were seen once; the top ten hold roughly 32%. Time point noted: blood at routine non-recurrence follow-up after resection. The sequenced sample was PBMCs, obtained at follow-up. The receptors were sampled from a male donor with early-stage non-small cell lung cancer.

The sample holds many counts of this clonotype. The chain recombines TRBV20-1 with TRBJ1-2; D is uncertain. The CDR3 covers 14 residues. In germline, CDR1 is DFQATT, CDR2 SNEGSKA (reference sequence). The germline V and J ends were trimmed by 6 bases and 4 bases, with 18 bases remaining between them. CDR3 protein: CSARRGDIGYGYTF. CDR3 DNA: TGCAGTGCCCGGCGCGGTGACATCGGCTATGGCTACACCTTC.

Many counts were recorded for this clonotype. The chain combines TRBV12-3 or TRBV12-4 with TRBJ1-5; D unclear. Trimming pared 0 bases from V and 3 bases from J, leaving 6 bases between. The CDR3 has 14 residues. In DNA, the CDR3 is TGTGCCAGCAGTTTAGCGAGCCACAATCAGCCCCAGCATTTT. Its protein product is CASSLASHNQPQHF.

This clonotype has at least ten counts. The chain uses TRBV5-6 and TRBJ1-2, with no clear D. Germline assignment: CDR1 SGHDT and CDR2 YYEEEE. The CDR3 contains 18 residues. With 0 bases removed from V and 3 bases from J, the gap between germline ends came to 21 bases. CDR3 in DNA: TGTGCCAGCAGCTTGGCCTTTTACGAGCTGGTAATGGACTATGGCTACACCTTC. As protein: CASSLAFYELVMDYGYTF.

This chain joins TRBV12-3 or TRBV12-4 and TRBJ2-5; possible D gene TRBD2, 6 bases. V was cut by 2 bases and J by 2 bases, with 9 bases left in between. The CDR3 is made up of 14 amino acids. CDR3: CASSLWGGQETQYF. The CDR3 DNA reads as TGTGCCAGCAGTTTATGGGGAGGTCAAGAGACCCAGTACTTC.

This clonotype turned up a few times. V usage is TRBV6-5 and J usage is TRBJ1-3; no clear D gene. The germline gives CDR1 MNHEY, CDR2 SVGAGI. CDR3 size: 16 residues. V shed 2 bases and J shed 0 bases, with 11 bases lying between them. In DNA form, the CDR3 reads TGTGCCAGCAGTTACGGGAGGGCGCCCTCTGGAAACACCATATATTTT. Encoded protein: CASSYGRAPSGNTIYF.

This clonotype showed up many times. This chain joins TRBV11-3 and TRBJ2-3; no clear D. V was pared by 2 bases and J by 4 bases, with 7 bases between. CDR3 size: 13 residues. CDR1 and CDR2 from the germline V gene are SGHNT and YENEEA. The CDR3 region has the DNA TGTGCCAGCAGCTTAATTCAGGCAGATACGCAGTATTTT. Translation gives CASSLIQADTQYF. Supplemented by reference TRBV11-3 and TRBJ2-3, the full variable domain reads EAGVVQSPRYKIIEKKQPVAFWCNPISGHNTLYWYLQNLGQGPELLIRYENEEAVDDSQLPKDRFSAERLKGVDSTLKIQPAELGDSAVYLCASSLIQADTQYFGPGTRLTVL.

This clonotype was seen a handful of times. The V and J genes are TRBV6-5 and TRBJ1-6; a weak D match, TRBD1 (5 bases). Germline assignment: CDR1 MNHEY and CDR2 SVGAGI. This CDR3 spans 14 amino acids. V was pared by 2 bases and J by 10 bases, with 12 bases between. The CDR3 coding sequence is TGTGCCAGCAGTTACGGGGGTCTCAAGTCACCCCTCCACTTT. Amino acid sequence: CASSYGGLKSPLHF.

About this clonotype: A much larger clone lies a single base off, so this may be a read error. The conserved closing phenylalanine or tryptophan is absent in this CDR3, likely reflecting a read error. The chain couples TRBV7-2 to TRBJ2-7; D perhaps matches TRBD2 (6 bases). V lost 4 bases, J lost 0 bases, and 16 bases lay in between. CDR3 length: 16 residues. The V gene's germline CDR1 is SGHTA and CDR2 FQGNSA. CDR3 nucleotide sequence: TGTGCCAGCAGCTCTATGGTAGCGGCCCTCTCCTACGAGCAGTACCTC. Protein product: CASSSMVAALSYEQYL.

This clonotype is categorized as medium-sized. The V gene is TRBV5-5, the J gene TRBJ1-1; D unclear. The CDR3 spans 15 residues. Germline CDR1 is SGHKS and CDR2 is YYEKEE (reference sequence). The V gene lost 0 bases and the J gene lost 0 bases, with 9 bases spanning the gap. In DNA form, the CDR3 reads TGTGCCAGCAGCTTGGACAGCCAGTTGAACACTGAAGCTTTCTTT. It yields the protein CASSLDSQLNTEAFF.

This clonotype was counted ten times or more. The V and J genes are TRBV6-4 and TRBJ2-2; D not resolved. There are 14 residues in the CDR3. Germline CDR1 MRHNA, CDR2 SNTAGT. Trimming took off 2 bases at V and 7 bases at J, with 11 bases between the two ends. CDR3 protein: CASSDGEVNGELFF. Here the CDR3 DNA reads TGTGCCAGCAGTGACGGCGAGGTCAACGGGGAGCTGTTTTTT.

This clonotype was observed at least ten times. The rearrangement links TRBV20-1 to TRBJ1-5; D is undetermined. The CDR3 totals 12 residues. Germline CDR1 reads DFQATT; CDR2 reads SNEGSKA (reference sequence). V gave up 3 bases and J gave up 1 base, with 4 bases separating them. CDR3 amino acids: CSASLSNQPQHF. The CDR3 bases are TGCAGTGCTAGCTTGAGCAATCAGCCCCAGCATTTT.

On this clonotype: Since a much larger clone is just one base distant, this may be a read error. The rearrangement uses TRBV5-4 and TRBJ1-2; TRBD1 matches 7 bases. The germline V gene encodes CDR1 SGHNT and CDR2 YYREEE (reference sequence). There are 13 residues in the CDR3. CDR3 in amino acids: CAISLGTDYGYTF. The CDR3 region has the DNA TGTGCCATCAGCTTGGGGACAGACTATGGCTACACCTTC.

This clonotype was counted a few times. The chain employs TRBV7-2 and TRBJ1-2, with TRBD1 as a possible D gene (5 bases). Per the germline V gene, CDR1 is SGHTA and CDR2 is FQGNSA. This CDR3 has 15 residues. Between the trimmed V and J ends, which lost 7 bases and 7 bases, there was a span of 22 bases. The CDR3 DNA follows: TGTGCCAGCACCTGGGGCGAAGAATTTTCTAGTGGCTACACCTTC. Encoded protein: CASTWGEEFSSGYTF.

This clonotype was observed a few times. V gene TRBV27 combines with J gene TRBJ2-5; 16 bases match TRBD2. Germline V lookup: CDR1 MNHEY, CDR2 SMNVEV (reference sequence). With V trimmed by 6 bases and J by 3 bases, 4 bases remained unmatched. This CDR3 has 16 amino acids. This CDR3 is CASRFGTSGGEETQYF. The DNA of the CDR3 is TGTGCCAGCAGATTCGGGACTAGCGGGGGGGAAGAGACCCAGTACTTC.

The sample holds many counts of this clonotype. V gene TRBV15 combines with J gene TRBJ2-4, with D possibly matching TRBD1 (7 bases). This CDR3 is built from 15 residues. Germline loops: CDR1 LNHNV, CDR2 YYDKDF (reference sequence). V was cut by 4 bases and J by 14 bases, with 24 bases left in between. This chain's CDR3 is CATSTGGGSGQRKYF. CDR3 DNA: TGTGCCACCAGCACAGGAGGGGGCTCAGGACAGCGAAAGTACTTC.

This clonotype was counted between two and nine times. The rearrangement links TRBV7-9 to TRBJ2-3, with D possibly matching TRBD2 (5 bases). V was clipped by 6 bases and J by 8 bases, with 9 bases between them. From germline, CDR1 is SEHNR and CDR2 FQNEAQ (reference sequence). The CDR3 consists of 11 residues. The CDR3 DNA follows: TGTGCCAGCAGTCCCGAGGGTACGCAGTATTTT. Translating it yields CASSPEGTQYF.

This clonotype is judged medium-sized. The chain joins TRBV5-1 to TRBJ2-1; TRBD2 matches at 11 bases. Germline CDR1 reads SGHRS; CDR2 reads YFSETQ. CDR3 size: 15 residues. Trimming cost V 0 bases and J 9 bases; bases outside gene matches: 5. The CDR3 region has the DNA TGCGCCAGCAGCTTGGGAACTAGCGGGAGAAGTGAGCAGTTCTTC. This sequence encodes CASSLGTSGRSEQFF.

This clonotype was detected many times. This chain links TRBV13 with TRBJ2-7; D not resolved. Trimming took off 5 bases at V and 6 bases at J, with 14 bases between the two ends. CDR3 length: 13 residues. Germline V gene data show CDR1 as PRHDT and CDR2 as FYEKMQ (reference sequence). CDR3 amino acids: CASSPGHYTEQYF. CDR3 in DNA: TGTGCCAGCAGCCCCGGCCACTACACCGAGCAGTACTTC.

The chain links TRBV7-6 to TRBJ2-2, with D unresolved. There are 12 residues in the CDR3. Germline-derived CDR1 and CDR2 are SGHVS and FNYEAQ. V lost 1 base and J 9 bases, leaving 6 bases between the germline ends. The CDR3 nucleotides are TGTGCCAGCAGCTTAGATGTCCGGGAGCTGTTTTTT. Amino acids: CASSLDVRELFF.